The present T cell receptor beta chain was sequenced within a study of T cell repertoires in cytomegalovirus infection. Study context: Both a matching HLA type and CMV infection were indicated by public TCR beta signatures.

General study results and limits: HLA-C-restricted CMV-specific TCR beta clonotypes were dominant in the ex vivo response. Pooled public TCR beta family frequency picked out CMV carriers with the relevant HLA.

V was clipped by 4 bases and J by 4 bases; unmatched bases: 10. CDR3 size: 16 residues. CDR1 and CDR2 from the germline V gene are MDHEN and SYDVKM. TCRdb re-derived calls from the reads in MiXCR, one entry per CDR3 protein. The repertoire holds about 180,000 distinct CDR3 sequences, about 15% seen once, with under 30% in the top ten. Worth noting for this clonotype: Its antigen is currently unknown.

This clonotype originated in a human donor in good health (CMV status not recorded). Some clones in this sample may be carry-over from other donors' samples. The V call is TRBV28, the J call TRBJ1-1; TRBD1 matches 9 bases. Sequenced input: CD8+ T cells from PBMCs. The CDR3 protein is CASSSPFWTGATEAFF. The CDR3 nucleotides read TGTGCCAGCAGTTCCCCCTTCTGGACAGGGGCCACTGAAGCTTTCTTT.